Shown below are 5 T cell receptor beta chains from a single sample sequenced in a study of CD8+ T cells in alopecia areata. Described treatment: oral pan-JAK inhibitor, 5-10 mg twice daily. Extracted RNA was reverse transcribed, and the resulting cDNA served as sequencing template. Produced via immunoSEQ multiplex PCR; TCRdb's table is partial and in-frame only. The top ten hold 1.5% to 2% of the sample, which has about 210,000 clones, more than 45% seen once. Sample: CD4+ T cells sorted from blood, taken at week 4, from a patient treated with tofacitinib. These receptors all stem from a human donor with alopecia areata.

The V call is TRBV7-2, the J call TRBJ1-5; 9 bases line up with TRBD1. The CDR3 length is 14 residues. The junction had 5 bases not matched to a gene; V was cut back by 4 bases and J by 7 bases. Looked up from germline, CDR1 is SGHTA and CDR2 is FQGNSA. The CDR3 DNA reads as TGTGCCAGCAGCTCCACAGGGGGCGGGCAGCCCCAGCATTTT. Translating it yields CASSSTGGGQPQHF. Drawing the rest from reference TRBV7-2 and TRBJ1-5, the complete variable domain is GAGVSQSPSNKVTEKGKDVELRCDPISGHTALYWYRQSLGQGLEFLIYFQGNSAPDKSGLPSDRFSAERTGGSVSTLTIQRTQQEDSAVYLCASSSTGGGQPQHFGDGTRLSIL.

J is TRBJ2-7 and V is TRBV7-2, with a tentative D call TRBD1 (6 bases). The V end lost 4 bases, the J end lost 0 bases, and 10 bases lay between the germline ends. This CDR3 is 14 amino acids long. Germline V CDR1 and CDR2: SGHTA, FQGNSA. The CDR3 reads CASSSNRASYEQYF. The CDR3 DNA reads TGTGCCAGCAGCTCAAACAGGGCCTCCTACGAGCAGTACTTC.

The V gene is TRBV5-1, the J gene TRBJ1-1, with a possible D match to TRBD1 (6 bases). Per the germline V gene, CDR1 is SGHRS and CDR2 is YFSETQ. The CDR3 runs 15 residues. Trimming took 4 bases from V and 1 from J, leaving 14 bases between them. CDR3 loop: CASSRGTLQNTEAFF. The CDR3 nucleotides are TGCGCCAGCAGCCGGGGGACATTACAGAACACTGAAGCTTTCTTT.

The chain is built from TRBV5-1 and TRBJ2-2; weak D call: TRBD2 (5 bases). Trimming stripped 3 bases from V and 3 bases from J, with 6 bases between. The CDR3 length is 13 residues. Looked up from germline, CDR1 is SGHRS and CDR2 is YFSETQ. CDR3 DNA sequence: TGCGCCAGCAGCTGGGGAGACACCGGGGAGCTGTTTTTT. Translating it yields CASSWGDTGELFF.

V usage is TRBV6-5 and J usage is TRBJ2-1; no definite D call. This CDR3 comprises 11 residues. Per the germline V gene, CDR1 is MNHEY and CDR2 is SVGAGI. Trimming removed 8 bases from V and 9 bases from J, with 11 bases in between. The CDR3 DNA is TGTGCCAGCCGCGATTTGGGTGAGCAGTTCTTC. This encodes CASRDLGEQFF.